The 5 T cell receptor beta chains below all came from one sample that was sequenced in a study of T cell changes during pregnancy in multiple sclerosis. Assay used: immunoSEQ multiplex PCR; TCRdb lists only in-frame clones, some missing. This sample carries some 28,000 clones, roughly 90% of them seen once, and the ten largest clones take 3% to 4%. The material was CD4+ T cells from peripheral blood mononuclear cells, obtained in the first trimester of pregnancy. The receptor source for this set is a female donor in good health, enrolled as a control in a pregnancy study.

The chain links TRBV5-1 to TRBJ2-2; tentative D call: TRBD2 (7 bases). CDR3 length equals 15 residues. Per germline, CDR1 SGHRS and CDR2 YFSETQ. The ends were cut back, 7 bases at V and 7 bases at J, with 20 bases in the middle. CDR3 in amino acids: CASFPGGRVSGELFF. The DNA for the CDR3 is TGCGCCAGCTTTCCCGGGGGGCGAGTGAGCGGGGAGCTGTTTTTT.

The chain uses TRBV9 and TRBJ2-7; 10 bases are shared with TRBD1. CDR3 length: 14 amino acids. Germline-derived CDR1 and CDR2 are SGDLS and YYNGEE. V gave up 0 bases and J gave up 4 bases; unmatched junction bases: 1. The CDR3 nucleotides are TGTGCCAGCAGCGTAGGGGGACAGGGGTACGAGCAGTACTTC. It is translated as CASSVGGQGYEQYF.

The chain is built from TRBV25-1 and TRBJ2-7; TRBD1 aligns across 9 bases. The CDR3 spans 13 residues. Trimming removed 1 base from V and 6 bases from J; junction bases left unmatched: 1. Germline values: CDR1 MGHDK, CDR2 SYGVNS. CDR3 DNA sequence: TGTGCCAGCAGTGAATTGACAGGGGGCGAGCAGTACTTC. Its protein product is CASSELTGGEQYF.

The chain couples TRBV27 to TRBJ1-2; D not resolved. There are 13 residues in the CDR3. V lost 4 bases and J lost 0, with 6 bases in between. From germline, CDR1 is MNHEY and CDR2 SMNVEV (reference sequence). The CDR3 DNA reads TGTGCCAGCAGTTGGGCATCTAACTATGGCTACACCTTC. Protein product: CASSWASNYGYTF.

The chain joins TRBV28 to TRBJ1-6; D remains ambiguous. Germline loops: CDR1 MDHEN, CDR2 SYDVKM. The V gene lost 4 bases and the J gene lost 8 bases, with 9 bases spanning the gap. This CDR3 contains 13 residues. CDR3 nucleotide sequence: TGTGCCAGCAGTTCCTCAGTTGATTCACCCCTCCACTTT. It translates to CASSSSVDSPLHF.